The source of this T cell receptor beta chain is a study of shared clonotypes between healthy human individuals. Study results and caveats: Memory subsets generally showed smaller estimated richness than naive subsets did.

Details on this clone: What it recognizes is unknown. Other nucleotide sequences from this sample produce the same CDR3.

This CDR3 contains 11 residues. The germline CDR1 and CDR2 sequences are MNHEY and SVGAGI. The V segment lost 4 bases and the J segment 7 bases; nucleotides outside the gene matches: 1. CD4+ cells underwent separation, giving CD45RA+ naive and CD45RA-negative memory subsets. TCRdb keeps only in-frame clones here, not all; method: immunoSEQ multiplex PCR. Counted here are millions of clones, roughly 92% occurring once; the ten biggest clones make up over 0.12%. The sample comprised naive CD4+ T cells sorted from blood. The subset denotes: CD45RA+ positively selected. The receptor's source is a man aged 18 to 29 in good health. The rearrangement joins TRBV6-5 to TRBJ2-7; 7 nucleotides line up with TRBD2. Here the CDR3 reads CASSSGGEQYF. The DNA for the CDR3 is TGTGCCAGCAGTTCGGGGGGAGAGCAGTACTTC.